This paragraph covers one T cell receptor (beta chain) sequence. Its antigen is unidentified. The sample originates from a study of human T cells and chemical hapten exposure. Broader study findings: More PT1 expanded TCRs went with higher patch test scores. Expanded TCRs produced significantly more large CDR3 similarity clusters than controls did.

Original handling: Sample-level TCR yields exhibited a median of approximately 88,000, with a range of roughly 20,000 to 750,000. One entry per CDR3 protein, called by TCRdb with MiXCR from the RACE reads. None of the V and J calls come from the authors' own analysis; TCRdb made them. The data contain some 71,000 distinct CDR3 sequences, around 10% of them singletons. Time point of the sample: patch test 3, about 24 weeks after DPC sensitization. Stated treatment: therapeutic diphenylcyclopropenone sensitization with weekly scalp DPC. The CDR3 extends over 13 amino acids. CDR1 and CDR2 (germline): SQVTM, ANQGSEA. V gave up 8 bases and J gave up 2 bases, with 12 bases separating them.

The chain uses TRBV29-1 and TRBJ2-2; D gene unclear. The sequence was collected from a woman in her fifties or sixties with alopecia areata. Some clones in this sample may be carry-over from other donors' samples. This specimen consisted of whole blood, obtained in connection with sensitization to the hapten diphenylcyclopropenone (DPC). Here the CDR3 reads CSPEADNTGELFF. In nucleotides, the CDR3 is TGCAGCCCCGAGGCAGACAACACCGGGGAGCTGTTTTTT.